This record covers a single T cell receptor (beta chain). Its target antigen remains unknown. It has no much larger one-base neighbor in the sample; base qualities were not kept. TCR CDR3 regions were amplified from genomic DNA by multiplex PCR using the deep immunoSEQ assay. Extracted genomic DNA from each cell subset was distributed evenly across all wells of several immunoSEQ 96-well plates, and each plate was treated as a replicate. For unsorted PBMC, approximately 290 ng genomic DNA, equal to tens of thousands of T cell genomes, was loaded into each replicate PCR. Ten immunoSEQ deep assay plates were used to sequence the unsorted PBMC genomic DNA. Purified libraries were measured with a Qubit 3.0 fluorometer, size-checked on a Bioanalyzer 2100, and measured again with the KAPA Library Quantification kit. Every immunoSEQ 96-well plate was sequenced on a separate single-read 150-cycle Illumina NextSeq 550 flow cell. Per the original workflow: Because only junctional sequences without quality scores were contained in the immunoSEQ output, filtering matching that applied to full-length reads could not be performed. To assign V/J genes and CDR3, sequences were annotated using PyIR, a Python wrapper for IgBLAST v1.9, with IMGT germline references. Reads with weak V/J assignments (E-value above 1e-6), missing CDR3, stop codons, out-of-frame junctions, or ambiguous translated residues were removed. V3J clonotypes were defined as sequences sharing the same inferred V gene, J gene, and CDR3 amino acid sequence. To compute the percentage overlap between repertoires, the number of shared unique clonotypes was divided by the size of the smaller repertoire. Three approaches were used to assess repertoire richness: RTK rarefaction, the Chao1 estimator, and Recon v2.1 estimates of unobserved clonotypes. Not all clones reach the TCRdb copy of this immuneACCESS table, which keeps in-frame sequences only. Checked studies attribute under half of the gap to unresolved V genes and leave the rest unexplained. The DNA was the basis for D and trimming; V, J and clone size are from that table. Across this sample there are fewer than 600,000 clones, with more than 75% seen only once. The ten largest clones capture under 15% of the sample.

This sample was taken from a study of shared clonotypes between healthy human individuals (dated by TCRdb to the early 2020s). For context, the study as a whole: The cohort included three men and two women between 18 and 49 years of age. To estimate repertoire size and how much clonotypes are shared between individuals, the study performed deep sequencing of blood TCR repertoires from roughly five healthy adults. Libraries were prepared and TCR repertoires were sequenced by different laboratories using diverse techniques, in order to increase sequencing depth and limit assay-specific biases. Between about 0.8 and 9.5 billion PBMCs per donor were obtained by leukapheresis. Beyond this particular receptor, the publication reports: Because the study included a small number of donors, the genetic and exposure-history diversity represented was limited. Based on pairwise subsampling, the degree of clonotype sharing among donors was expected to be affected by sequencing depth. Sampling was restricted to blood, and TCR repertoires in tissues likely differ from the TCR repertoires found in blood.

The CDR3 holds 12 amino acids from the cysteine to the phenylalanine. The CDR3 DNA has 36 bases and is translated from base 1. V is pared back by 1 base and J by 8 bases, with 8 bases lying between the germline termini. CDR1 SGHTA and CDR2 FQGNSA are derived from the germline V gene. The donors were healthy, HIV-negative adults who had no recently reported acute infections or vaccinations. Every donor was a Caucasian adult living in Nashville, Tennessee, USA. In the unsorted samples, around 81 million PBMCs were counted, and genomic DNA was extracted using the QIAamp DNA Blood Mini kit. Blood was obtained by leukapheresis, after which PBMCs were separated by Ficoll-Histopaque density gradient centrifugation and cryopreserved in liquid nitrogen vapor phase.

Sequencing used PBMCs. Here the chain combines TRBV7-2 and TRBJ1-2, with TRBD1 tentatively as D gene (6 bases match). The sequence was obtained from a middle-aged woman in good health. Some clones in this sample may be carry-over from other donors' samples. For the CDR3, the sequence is CASSLDRAGYTF. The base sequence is TGTGCCAGCAGCTTAGACAGGGCAGGCTACACCTTC.